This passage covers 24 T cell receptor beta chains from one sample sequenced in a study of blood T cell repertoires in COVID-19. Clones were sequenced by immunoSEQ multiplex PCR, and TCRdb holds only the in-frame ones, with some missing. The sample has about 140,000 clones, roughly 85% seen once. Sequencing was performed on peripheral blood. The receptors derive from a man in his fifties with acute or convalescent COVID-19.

This chain's CDR3 is CASSGEPGSYEQYF. For the CDR3, the DNA is TGCGCCAGCAGTGGGGAGCCGGGATCCTACGAGCAGTACTTC. The rearrangement links TRBV5-1 to TRBJ2-7; D is perhaps TRBD2 (5 bases). The length of the CDR3 is 14 residues. The V gene lost 5 bases and the J gene lost 1 base, with 13 bases spanning the gap. From germline, CDR1 is SGHRS and CDR2 YFSETQ.

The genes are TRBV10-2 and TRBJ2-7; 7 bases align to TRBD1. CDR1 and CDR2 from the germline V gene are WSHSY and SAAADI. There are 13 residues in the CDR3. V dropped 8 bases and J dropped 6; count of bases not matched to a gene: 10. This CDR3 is CASSGQPPSEQYF. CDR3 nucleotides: TGCGCCAGCTCGGGACAGCCGCCCTCCGAGCAGTACTTC.

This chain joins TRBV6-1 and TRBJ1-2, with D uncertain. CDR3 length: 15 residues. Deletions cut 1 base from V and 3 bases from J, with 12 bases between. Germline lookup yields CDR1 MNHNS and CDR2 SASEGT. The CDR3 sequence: CASSEGREEYYGYTF. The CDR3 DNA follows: TGTGCCAGCAGTGAAGGGAGGGAGGAGTACTATGGCTACACCTTC.

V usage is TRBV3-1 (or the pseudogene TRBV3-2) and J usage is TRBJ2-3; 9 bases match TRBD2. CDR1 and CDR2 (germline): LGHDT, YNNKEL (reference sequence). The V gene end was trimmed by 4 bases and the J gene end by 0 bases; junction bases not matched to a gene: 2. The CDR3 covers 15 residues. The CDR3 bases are TGTGCCAGCAGCCCGACTAGCGGTAGCACAGATACGCAGTATTTT. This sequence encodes CASSPTSGSTDTQYF.

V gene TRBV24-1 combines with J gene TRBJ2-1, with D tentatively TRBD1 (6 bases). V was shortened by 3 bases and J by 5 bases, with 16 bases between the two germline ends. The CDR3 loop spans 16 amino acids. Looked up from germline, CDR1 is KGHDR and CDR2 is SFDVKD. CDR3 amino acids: CATSDIQGRGNNEQFF. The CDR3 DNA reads TGTGCCACCAGTGATATACAGGGAAGGGGAAACAATGAGCAGTTCTTC.

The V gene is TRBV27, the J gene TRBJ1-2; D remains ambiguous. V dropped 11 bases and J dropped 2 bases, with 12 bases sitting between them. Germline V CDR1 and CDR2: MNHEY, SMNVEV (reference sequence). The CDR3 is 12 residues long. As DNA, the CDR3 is TGTGCCGGCCTCACAGACAACTATGGCTACACCTTC. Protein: CAGLTDNYGYTF.

In DNA, the CDR3 is TGTGCCAGCCGACAGGGCTCCTTCACAGATACGCAGTATTTT. This encodes CASRQGSFTDTQYF. J is TRBJ2-3 and V is TRBV19; 7 bases line up with TRBD1. Germline CDR1 LNHDA, CDR2 SQIVND (reference sequence). The CDR3 has 14 amino acids. Trimming removed 9 bases from V and 2 bases from J; junction bases left unmatched: 8.

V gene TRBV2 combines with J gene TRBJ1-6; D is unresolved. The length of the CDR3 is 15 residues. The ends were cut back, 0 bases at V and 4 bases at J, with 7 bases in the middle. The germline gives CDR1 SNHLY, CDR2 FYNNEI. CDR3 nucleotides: TGTGCCAGCAGTGAAGCACAGACGTATAATTCACCCCTCCACTTT. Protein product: CASSEAQTYNSPLHF. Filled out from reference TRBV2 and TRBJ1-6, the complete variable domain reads EPEVTQTPSHQVTQMGQEVILRCVPISNHLYFYWYRQILGQKVEFLVSFYNNEISEKSEIFDDQFSVERPDGSNFTLKIRSTKLEDSAMYFCASSEAQTYNSPLHFGNGTRLTVT.

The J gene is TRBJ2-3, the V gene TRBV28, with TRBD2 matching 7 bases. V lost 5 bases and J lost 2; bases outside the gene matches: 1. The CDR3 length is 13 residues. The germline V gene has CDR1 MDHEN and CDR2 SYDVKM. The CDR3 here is CASSRDYTDTQYF. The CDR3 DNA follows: TGTGCCAGCAGTCGGGACTACACAGATACGCAGTATTTT.

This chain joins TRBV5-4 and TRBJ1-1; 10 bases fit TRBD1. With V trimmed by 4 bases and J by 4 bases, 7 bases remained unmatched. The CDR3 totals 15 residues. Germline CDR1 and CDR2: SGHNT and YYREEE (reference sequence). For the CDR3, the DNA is TGTGCCAGCAGCGGATCGGACAGGGGGATCACTGAAGCTTTCTTT. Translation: CASSGSDRGITEAFF.

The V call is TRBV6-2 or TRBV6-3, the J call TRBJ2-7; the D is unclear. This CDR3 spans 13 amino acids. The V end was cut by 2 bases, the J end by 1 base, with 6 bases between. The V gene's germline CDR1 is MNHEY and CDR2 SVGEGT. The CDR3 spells CASSYPLSYEQYF. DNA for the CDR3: TGTGCCAGCAGTTACCCCCTTTCCTACGAGCAGTACTTC.

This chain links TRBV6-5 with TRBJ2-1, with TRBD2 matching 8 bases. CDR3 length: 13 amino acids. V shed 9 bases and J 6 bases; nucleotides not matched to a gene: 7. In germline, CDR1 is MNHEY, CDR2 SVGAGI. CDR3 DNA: TGTGCCAGTATACTAGCGGAACCCAATGAGCAGTTCTTC. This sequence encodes CASILAEPNEQFF.

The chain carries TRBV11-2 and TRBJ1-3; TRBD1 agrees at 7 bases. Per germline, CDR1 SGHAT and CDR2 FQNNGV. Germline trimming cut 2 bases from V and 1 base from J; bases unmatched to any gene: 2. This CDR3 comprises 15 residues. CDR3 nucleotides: TGTGCCAGCAGCTTAACGACAGGGTCTGGAAACACCATATATTTT. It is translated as CASSLTTGSGNTIYF.

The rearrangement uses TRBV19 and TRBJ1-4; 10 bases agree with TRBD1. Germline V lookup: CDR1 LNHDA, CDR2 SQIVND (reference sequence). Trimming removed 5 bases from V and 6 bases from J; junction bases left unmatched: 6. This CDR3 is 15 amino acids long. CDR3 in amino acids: CASSATGGADEKLFF. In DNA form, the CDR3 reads TGTGCCAGTAGTGCGACAGGGGGCGCCGATGAAAAACTGTTTTTT.

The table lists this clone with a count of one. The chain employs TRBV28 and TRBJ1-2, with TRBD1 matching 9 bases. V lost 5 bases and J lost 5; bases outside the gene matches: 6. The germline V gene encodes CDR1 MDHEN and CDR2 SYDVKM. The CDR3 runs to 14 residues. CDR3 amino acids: CASSTGGGGYGYTF. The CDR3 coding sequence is TGTGCCAGCAGTACAGGGGGCGGTGGATATGGCTACACCTTC.

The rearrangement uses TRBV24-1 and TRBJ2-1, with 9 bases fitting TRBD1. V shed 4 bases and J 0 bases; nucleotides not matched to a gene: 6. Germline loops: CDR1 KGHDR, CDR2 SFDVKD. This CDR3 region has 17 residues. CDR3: CATSESDRGNSYNEQFF. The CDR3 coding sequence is TGTGCCACCAGTGAGTCGGACAGGGGTAACTCCTACAATGAGCAGTTCTTC.

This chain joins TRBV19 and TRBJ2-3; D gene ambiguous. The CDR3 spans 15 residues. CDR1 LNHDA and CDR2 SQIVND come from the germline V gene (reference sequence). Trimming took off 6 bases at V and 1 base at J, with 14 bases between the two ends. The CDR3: CASRPAEFGTDTQYF. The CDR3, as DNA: TGTGCCAGTAGGCCGGCGGAATTCGGCACAGATACGCAGTATTTT.

DNA for the CDR3: TGCGCCAGCAGCTTGGATAGGGCGGGAACTGAAGCTTTCTTT. Its translation: CASSLDRAGTEAFF. The V gene is TRBV5-1, the J gene TRBJ1-1; the D is unclear. V lost 0 bases, J lost 5 bases, and 11 bases lay in between. Germline CDR1 reads SGHRS; CDR2 reads YFSETQ. CDR3 length: 14 amino acids.

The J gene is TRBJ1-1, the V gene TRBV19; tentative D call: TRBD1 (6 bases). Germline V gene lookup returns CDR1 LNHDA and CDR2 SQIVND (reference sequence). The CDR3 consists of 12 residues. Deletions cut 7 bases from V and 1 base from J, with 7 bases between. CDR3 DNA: TGTGCCAGTAAGACAGGGAACACTGAAGCTTTCTTT. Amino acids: CASKTGNTEAFF.

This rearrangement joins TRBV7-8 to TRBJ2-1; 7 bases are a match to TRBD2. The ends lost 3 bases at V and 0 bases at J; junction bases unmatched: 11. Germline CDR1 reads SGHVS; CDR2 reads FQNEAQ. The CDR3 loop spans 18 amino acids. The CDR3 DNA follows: TGTGCCAGCAGCTTGGGACTACCTGGAGGGATCTCCTACAATGAGCAGTTCTTC. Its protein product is CASSLGLPGGISYNEQFF.

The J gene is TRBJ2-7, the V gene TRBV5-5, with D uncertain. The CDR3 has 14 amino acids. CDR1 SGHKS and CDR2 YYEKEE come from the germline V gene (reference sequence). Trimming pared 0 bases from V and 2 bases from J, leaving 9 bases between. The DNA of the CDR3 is TGTGCCAGCAGCTTGGACCCTAGAACCTACGAGCAGTACTTC. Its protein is CASSLDPRTYEQYF.

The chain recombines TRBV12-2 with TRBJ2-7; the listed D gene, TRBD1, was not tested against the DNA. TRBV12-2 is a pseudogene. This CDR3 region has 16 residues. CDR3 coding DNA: TGTGCAAGTCGCTTAGCTGGGACAGGGGGCGAAGACGAGCAGTACTTC. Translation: CASRLAGTGGEDEQYF.

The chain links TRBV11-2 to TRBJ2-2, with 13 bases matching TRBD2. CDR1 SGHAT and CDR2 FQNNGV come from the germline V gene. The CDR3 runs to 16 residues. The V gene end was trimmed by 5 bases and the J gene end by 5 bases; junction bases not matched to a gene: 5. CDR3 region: CASSVGLAGITGELFF. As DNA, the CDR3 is TGTGCCAGCAGCGTGGGACTAGCGGGAATTACCGGGGAGCTGTTTTTT.

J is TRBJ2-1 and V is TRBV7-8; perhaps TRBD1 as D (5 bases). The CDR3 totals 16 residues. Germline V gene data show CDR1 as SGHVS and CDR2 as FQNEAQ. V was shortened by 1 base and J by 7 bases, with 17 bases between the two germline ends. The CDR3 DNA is TGTGCCAGCAGCTTAGTTGTTTCGGCAGGGTGGAATGAGCAGTTCTTC. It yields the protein CASSLVVSAGWNEQFF.